This T cell receptor beta chain was documented in a study of OX40 agonist ivuxolimab in advanced cancers. General observations from the study: Averaged across samples, CD8+ T cells carried more expanded clones than CD4+ did. The study observed clonal expansion of CD4+ and CD8+ blood T cells by week 6 at 0.1 to 3.0 mg/kg.

Sequenced by immunoSEQ multiplex PCR; TCRdb stores in-frame clones only, minus some. The sample contains approximately 40,000 clones, approximately 86% of which appear only once. This CDR3 contains 14 residues. Trimming at V came to 4 bases and at J to 7 bases, leaving 8 bases not matched to a gene. Per germline, CDR1 ENHRY and CDR2 SYGVKD. With regard to this clone: The antigen is undetermined.

The receptor was derived from an adult with an advanced solid tumor such as melanoma, head and neck, liver or kidney cancer. The chain combines TRBV10-3 with TRBJ2-7; TRBD2 matches 9 bases. Here the sequenced sample was CD4+ or CD8+ T cells sorted from blood, taken in a trial of the OX40 agonist ivuxolimab. The CDR3 here is CAISGLAARGEQYF. CDR3 coding DNA: TGTGCCATCAGTGGACTAGCGGCGCGAGGGGAGCAGTACTTC.